Presented here are 28 T cell receptor beta chains from one specimen sequenced in a study of T cell responses to AZD1222 COVID-19 vaccine. The repertoire was sequenced with immunoSEQ multiplex PCR; TCRdb's copy has only in-frame clones and lacks some. The repertoire has 99,000 or so clones, roughly 85% of them found once; the top ten carry 2.9%. Here the sequenced sample was peripheral blood, taken on day 0 of AZD1222 vaccination. These receptors came from an adult in good health.

This chain links TRBV5-4 with TRBJ1-2; 8 bases are shared with TRBD1. This CDR3 spans 14 amino acids. V trimming: 7 bases; J trimming: 4 bases; junction bases outside the gene matches: 9. Germline CDR1 and CDR2: SGHNT and YYREEE (reference sequence). CDR3 sequence (DNA): TGTGCCAGCGGCCCCGGACAGGGTGGCTATGGCTACACCTTC. Protein sequence: CASGPGQGGYGYTF.

A single count supports this clone. The chain couples TRBV9 to TRBJ2-5; perhaps D is TRBD1 or TRBD2 (5 bases each). There are 15 residues in the CDR3. CDR1 and CDR2 (germline): SGDLS, YYNGEE. The V end lost 0 bases, the J end lost 1 base, and 10 bases lay between the germline ends. The CDR3 sequence: CASSVGGAGQETQYF. DNA for the CDR3: TGTGCCAGCAGCGTAGGAGGGGCGGGCCAAGAGACCCAGTACTTC.

This chain links TRBV6-5 with TRBJ1-2; 7 positions match TRBD1. This CDR3 is 13 amino acids long. Trimming cost V 6 bases and J 7 bases; bases outside gene matches: 8. The germline gives CDR1 MNHEY, CDR2 SVGAGI. The CDR3 spells CASRRTGESGYTF. The CDR3 DNA follows: TGTGCCAGCAGGCGTACAGGGGAGAGTGGCTACACCTTC.

The chain carries TRBV24-1 and TRBJ2-3; D is possibly TRBD2 (5 bases). The CDR3 contains 17 residues. The ends were cut back, 3 bases at V and 4 bases at J, with 19 bases in the middle. Germline V gene lookup returns CDR1 KGHDR and CDR2 SFDVKD. CDR3 region: CATSDRRGPGIPDTQYF. CDR3 nucleotides: TGTGCCACCAGTGATAGGCGCGGACCGGGAATTCCAGATACGCAGTATTTT.

The chain joins TRBV4-2 to TRBJ1-5; TRBD1 is a possible D gene (5 bases). CDR1 is LGHNA, CDR2 YNFKEQ, per germline. Trimming shortened V by 6 bases and J by 5 bases, and 17 bases separated the two germline ends. The CDR3 runs to 15 residues. CDR3 in amino acids: CASSLTRGGDQPQHF. DNA of the CDR3: TGTGCCAGCAGTCTGACACGGGGAGGGGATCAGCCCCAGCATTTT.

The chain has TRBV27 and TRBJ2-3, with 8 positions matching TRBD2. Germline values: CDR1 MNHEY, CDR2 SMNVEV (reference sequence). This CDR3 has 15 residues. V was pared by 5 bases and J by 3 bases, with 7 bases of the junction left unmatched. The CDR3 DNA sequence: TGTGCCAGCAGTCCCCGCGGGAGGACAACAGATACGCAGTATTTT. This encodes CASSPRGRTTDTQYF.

This chain links TRBV30 with TRBJ1-2; the D is unclear. This CDR3 region has 14 residues. Germline V lookup: CDR1 GTSNPN, CDR2 SVGIG (reference sequence). V lost 3 bases and J 2 bases, leaving 13 bases between the germline ends. The CDR3 DNA reads TGTGCCTGGAGGATGCCAGGTCAGAACTATGGCTACACCTTC. Translated: CAWRMPGQNYGYTF.

This sequence joins TRBV7-9 and TRBJ2-7; maybe TRBD2 (6 bases). CDR3 size: 14 residues. Germline V gene data show CDR1 as SEHNR and CDR2 as FQNEAQ (reference sequence). The V and J ends lost 3 bases and 5 bases respectively, with 14 bases between them. The CDR3 DNA is TGTGCCAGCAGCTTTTCGGGGCGGGATAACGAGCAGTACGTC. Residues: CASSFSGRDNEQYV.

The chain recombines TRBV7-3 with TRBJ2-7; TRBD2 agrees at 12 bases. Germline CDR1 reads SGHTA; CDR2 reads FQGTGA. V lost 5 bases and J lost 3; bases outside the gene matches: 8. This CDR3 contains 16 residues. In DNA, the CDR3 is TGTGCCAGCAGCGCGAAGACTAGCGGGAGTATCTACGAGCAGTACGTC. It codes for CASSAKTSGSIYEQYV.

The chain is built from TRBV18 and TRBJ1-2, with 9 bases lining up with TRBD1. CDR1 and CDR2 from the germline V gene are KGHSH and LQKENI. The CDR3 length is 15 residues. Losses at the gene ends were 5 bases for V and 3 bases for J; bases not matched to a gene: 7. CDR3 bases: TGTGCCAGCTCAAGGCCCGACAGGGGGGACTATGGCTACACCTTC. Encoded protein: CASSRPDRGDYGYTF.

The J gene is TRBJ2-1, the V gene TRBV6-2 or TRBV6-3; D remains unclear. CDR3 length: 14 amino acids. V lost 2 bases to trimming and J lost 4 bases, with 9 bases between them. Germline assignment: CDR1 MNHEY and CDR2 SVGEGT. The CDR3 loop is CASSYLTGYNEQFF. The CDR3 nucleotides are TGTGCCAGCAGTTACCTGACTGGATACAATGAGCAGTTCTTC.

This clone was counted between two and nine times. The J gene is TRBJ1-5, the V gene TRBV6-6; D unclear. The CDR3 consists of 13 residues. From germline, CDR1 is MNHNY and CDR2 SVGAGI (reference sequence). Between the trimmed V and J ends, which lost 7 bases and 5 bases, there was a span of 12 bases. CDR3 in amino acids: CASNTDPDQPQHF. CDR3 nucleotide sequence: TGTGCCAGCAACACAGATCCAGATCAGCCCCAGCATTTT.

The chain couples TRBV9 to TRBJ2-1; D is possibly TRBD1 or TRBD2 (5 bases each). Germline CDR1 and CDR2: SGDLS and YYNGEE. The V end was cut by 4 bases, the J end by 0 bases, with 14 bases between. The CDR3 has 16 residues. This chain's CDR3 is CASSPRGAGSYNEQFF. CDR3 DNA sequence: TGTGCCAGCAGCCCGAGAGGGGCGGGCTCCTACAATGAGCAGTTCTTC.

The chain is built from TRBV6-1 and TRBJ1-5; D gene uncertain. The CDR3 has 11 residues. The germline V gene encodes CDR1 MNHNS and CDR2 SASEGT. With 1 base removed from V and 6 bases from J, the gap between germline ends came to 1 base. The CDR3 spells CASSEGQPQHF. The CDR3 DNA reads as TGTGCCAGCAGTGAAGGTCAGCCCCAGCATTTT.

The V call is TRBV3-1 (or the pseudogene TRBV3-2), the J call TRBJ2-7; D uncertain. CDR3 size: 11 residues. Germline CDR1 LGHDT, CDR2 YNNKEL (reference sequence). The germline V and J ends were trimmed by 2 bases and 3 bases, with 2 bases remaining between them. The CDR3 DNA sequence: TGTGCCAGCAGCCAAAACTACGAGCAGTACTTC. As protein: CASSQNYEQYF.

The rearrangement uses TRBV19 and TRBJ2-7; 9 bases line up with TRBD1. The CDR3 extends over 20 amino acids. V lost 3 bases to trimming and J lost 1 base; unmatched junction nucleotides: 19. Germline lookup yields CDR1 LNHDA and CDR2 SQIVND (reference sequence). In DNA, the CDR3 is TGTGCCAGTAGTATGGTCCCAAAGACGGGACAGGGAATGAGATCCTACGAGCAGTACTTC. Its protein is CASSMVPKTGQGMRSYEQYF.

This clone has just one count. V is TRBV9 and J is TRBJ2-7; D might be TRBD1 (6 bases). The CDR3 extends over 15 amino acids. Between the trimmed V and J ends, which lost 0 bases and 3 bases, there was a span of 13 bases. CDR1 is SGDLS, CDR2 YYNGEE, per germline. This chain's CDR3 is CASSVEPQGRYEQYF. The CDR3 DNA reads TGTGCCAGCAGCGTAGAGCCCCAGGGGCGCTACGAGCAGTACTTC. Full variable domain (rest looked up from reference TRBV9 and TRBJ2-7): DSGVTQTPKHLITATGQRVTLRCSPRSGDLSVYWYQQSLDQGLQFLIQYYNGEERAKGNILERFSAQQFPDLHSELNLSSLELGDSALYFCASSVEPQGRYEQYFGPGTRLTVT.

The V call is TRBV6-2 or TRBV6-3, the J call TRBJ2-7; TRBD2 agrees at 8 bases. Germline V lookup: CDR1 MNHEY, CDR2 SVGEGT. Trimming at V came to 2 bases and at J to 2 bases, leaving 5 bases not matched to a gene. CDR3 length: 15 amino acids. Here the CDR3 reads CASSYELAVPYEQYF. DNA for the CDR3: TGTGCCAGCAGTTACGAACTAGCGGTGCCCTACGAGCAGTACTTC.

The chain couples TRBV7-2 to TRBJ1-5; the match to TRBD1 covers 9 bases. This CDR3 region has 14 residues. In germline, CDR1 is SGHTA, CDR2 FQGNSA. V was clipped by 5 bases and J by 4 bases; unmatched bases: 3. The CDR3 nucleotides read TGTGCCAGCAGCGCCGGGACAGGGAATCAGCCCCAGCATTTT. This gives the protein CASSAGTGNQPQHF.

The chain links TRBV9 to TRBJ2-7; D might be TRBD1 (7 bases). The CDR3 spans 14 residues. Trimming removed 4 bases from V and 4 bases from J, with 15 bases in between. CDR1 and CDR2 from the germline V gene are SGDLS and YYNGEE. The CDR3 loop reads CASSPGGGDYEQYF. The CDR3 nucleotides read TGTGCCAGCAGCCCCGGAGGGGGCGATTACGAGCAGTACTTC.

The J gene is TRBJ1-3, the V gene TRBV2; D might be TRBD1 (5 bases). V was pared by 2 bases and J by 4 bases, with 9 bases between. Germline V gene lookup returns CDR1 SNHLY and CDR2 FYNNEI. The CDR3 totals 14 residues. The CDR3 DNA sequence: TGTGCCAGCAGTGAACAGGGCGGAGGAAACACCATATATTTT. Its translation: CASSEQGGGNTIYF.

This clone was observed a single time. This chain connects TRBV12-3 or TRBV12-4 to TRBJ1-1; D is perhaps TRBD1 (6 bases). The CDR3 loop spans 13 amino acids. V was shortened by 1 base and J by 5 bases, with 8 bases between the two germline ends. CDR3 region: CASSLGQGTEAFF. The CDR3 DNA reads TGTGCCAGCAGTTTAGGCCAGGGGACTGAAGCTTTCTTT.

As for this clone: A read error may account for a junction end that differs from germline. The V call is TRBV5-1, the J call TRBJ2-3; TRBD2 aligns across 8 bases. This CDR3 has 18 residues. Germline V gives CDR1 SGHRS, CDR2 YFSETQ. The CDR3 DNA sequence: TGTGCCAGCAGCTTCCAGGTAGCGGGACTACTCTCCACAGATACGCAGTATTTT. Its translation is CASSFQVAGLLSTDTQYF.

In this sample, this clone turned up a few times. Compared with germline, one end of the junction differs, possibly owing to a read error. The genes are TRBV5-1 and TRBJ2-3; no clear D gene. The germline V gene encodes CDR1 SGHRS and CDR2 YFSETQ. The CDR3 spans 12 residues. CDR3 in DNA: TGTGCCAGCAGCTTCGAGGAGAGTACGCAGTATTTT. It encodes CASSFEESTQYF. Looking up the rest from reference TRBV5-1 and TRBJ2-3 gives the full variable domain: KAGVTQTPRYLIKTRGQQVTLSCSPISGHRSVSWYQQTPGQGLQFLFEYFSETQRNKGNFPGRFSGRQFSNSRSEMNVSTLELGDSALYLCASSFEESTQYFGPGTRLTVL.

V gene TRBV12-3 or TRBV12-4 combines with J gene TRBJ2-3; no reliable D call. CDR3 length: 13 amino acids. V was trimmed by 1 base and J by 4 bases, leaving 6 bases between them. CDR3 loop: CASSLVQSDTQYF. The CDR3 DNA is TGTGCCAGCAGTTTAGTGCAGTCAGATACGCAGTATTTT.

The chain employs TRBV9 and TRBJ1-1, with no clear D. The CDR3 is made up of 14 amino acids. With 3 bases removed from V and 8 bases from J, the gap between germline ends came to 17 bases. In germline, CDR1 is SGDLS, CDR2 YYNGEE. The CDR3 sequence is CASSAMGLPSEAFF. Written as DNA, the CDR3 is TGTGCCAGCAGCGCAATGGGTCTTCCATCAGAAGCTTTCTTT.

The chain uses TRBV6-5 and TRBJ1-1; a possible D gene is TRBD1 (5 bases). Trimming stripped 7 bases from V and 0 bases from J, with 12 bases between. Germline-derived CDR1 and CDR2 are MNHEY and SVGAGI. The CDR3 has 14 residues. CDR3 sequence (DNA): TGTGCCAGCACCAGAGGGGAAATGAACACTGAAGCTTTCTTT. The encoded protein is CASTRGEMNTEAFF.

This chain connects TRBV5-5 to TRBJ2-3; D is unclear. The CDR3 is made up of 14 amino acids. Germline-derived CDR1 and CDR2 are SGHKS and YYEKEE (reference sequence). The V gene lost 4 bases and the J gene lost 4 bases, with 13 bases spanning the gap. Here the CDR3 reads CASSLFETPDTQYF. CDR3 sequence (DNA): TGTGCCAGCAGCCTCTTTGAGACCCCAGATACGCAGTATTTT. Full variable domain (outside the CDR3, taken from reference TRBV5-5 and TRBJ2-3): DAGVTQSPTHLIKTRGQQVTLRCSPISGHKSVSWYQQVLGQGPQFIFQYYEKEERGRGNFPDRFSARQFPNYSSELNVNALLLGDSALYLCASSLFETPDTQYFGPGTRLTVL.